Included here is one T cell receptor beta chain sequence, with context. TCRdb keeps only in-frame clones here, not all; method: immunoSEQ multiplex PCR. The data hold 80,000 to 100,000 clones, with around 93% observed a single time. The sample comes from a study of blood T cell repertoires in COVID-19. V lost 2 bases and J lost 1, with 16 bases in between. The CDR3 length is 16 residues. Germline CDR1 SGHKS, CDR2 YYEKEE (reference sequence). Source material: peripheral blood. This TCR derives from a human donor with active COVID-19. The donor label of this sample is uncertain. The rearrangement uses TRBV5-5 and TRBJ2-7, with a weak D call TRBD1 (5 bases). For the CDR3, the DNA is TGTGCCAGCAGCTTTGATAGGGGCGCCTTATCCTACGAGCAGTACTTC. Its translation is CASSFDRGALSYEQYF.